This T cell receptor beta chain was retrieved from a study of T cells in tumors after PD-1 blockade. On the study more broadly: No patient had prior checkpoint blockade, systemic immunosuppression, or radiotherapy within 4 weeks. Mean per blood sample: roughly 100,000 templates (24,679-257,772), 36,536 unique clonotypes. Daily vismodegib 150 mg continued in a subset of anti-PD-1-treated patients.

There are 14 residues in the CDR3. V was pared by 4 bases and J by 3 bases, with 14 bases between. The germline CDR1 and CDR2 sequences are SGHRS and YFSETQ. Clones were sequenced by immunoSEQ multiplex PCR, and TCRdb holds only the in-frame ones, with some missing. The table records tens of thousands of clones, about four fifths of them present only once. This receptor was identified in a human donor with basal cell carcinoma. This chain joins TRBV5-1 and TRBJ2-7; either TRBD1 or TRBD2 may supply D (6 bases each). This specimen consisted of PBMCs, obtained before anti-PD-1 treatment. The CDR3 nucleotides are TGCGCCAGCAGCAAGGCGGGACATTACTACGAGCAGTACTTC. As protein: CASSKAGHYYEQYF.